A selection of T cell receptor beta chains follows, all from one sample in a study of blood T cell repertoires in COVID-19. Some clones are missing from TCRdb's copy, which holds only in-frame ones; the method was immunoSEQ multiplex PCR. The table includes about 68,000 clones, 75% to 95% detected once. The sequenced material came from peripheral blood. These receptors were obtained from a man aged 35 to 55 with COVID-19, enrolled during active disease. The CDR3 runs from the conserved cysteine through the conserved F or W. Only some rows state a clone size, as once, few, many or a class for expanded clones.

CDR3: CASSDMPTPGADTQYF
size: NA
V: TRBV6-1

CDR3: CASSTDRESGNTIYF
size: NA
V: TRBV7-9

CDR3: CASSQGDRPRLFF
size: NA
V: TRBV3-1/TRBV3-2

CDR3: CASSLAGGTGELFF
size: NA
V: TRBV5-1

CDR3: CASSRSNVVQETQYF
size: NA
V: TRBV4-2

CDR3: CASSQSQGEAFF
size: NA
V: TRBV3-1/TRBV3-2

CDR3: CASSRLAGTDTQYF
size: few
V: TRBV19

CDR3: CATSRVFGLFAYEQYF
size: NA
V: TRBV15

CDR3: CASSLAGGTQYF
size: NA
V: TRBV7-7

CDR3: CASSLSGGEQYF
size: NA
V: TRBV7-9

CDR3: CASSLIPGNTIYF
size: NA
V: TRBV19

CDR3: CASRARGGRGEQYF
size: once
V: TRBV11-2

CDR3: CASTYDRSLREQYF
size: NA
V: TRBV6-5

CDR3: CASSFLQGFYEQYF
size: NA
V: TRBV5-6

CDR3: CASSSHPGQGNTEAFF
size: NA
V: TRBV28

CDR3: CASSLRRADTYEQYF
size: once
V: TRBV5-1

CDR3: CASSSRTGGNSPLHF
size: NA
V: TRBV9

CDR3: CASSQGNSGNTGELFF
size: NA
V: TRBV3-1/TRBV3-2

CDR3: CASSGQGAGDTEAFF
size: NA
V: TRBV2

CDR3: CASSYRDSYTF
size: NA
V: TRBV6-5

CDR3: CASRETGGPAGYTF
size: NA
V: TRBV10-2

CDR3: CASSLDAGVPGELFF
size: NA
V: TRBV5-1

CDR3: CASSLASGAGHGYTF
size: NA
V: TRBV7-9

CDR3: CASGTPSPTGELFF
size: NA
V: TRBV9

CDR3: CASNTGTGTNTEAFF
size: NA
V: TRBV27

CDR3: CASRRGEGETQYF
size: once
V: TRBV2

CDR3: CASSQTGEDTQYF
size: NA
V: TRBV5-1